This T cell receptor (beta chain) came from a study of cytomegalovirus exposure and HLA in healthy donors. About the research overall: A prior study identified 117 million unique TCR beta sequences from about 180 million T cells.

This CDR3 contains 15 residues. V gave up 4 bases and J gave up 1 base; unmatched junction bases: 4. CDR1 is MGHRA and CDR2 is YSYEKL in the germline V gene. Both 60 Vbeta primers and 13 Jbeta primers went into the PCR. Measured with immunoSEQ multiplex PCR; TCRdb has only the in-frame clones, and not every one. The sample contains 150,000 to 200,000 clones, 60% to 85% of which appear only once. This receptor was taken from a male donor in good health and CMV-seropositive. The chain employs TRBV4-1 and TRBJ1-2; 9 bases fit TRBD1. Material: PBMCs. The CDR3 DNA reads as TGCGCCAGCAGCCCCCCGGGACAGGGTAACTATGGCTACACCTTC. This gives the protein CASSPPGQGNYGYTF.